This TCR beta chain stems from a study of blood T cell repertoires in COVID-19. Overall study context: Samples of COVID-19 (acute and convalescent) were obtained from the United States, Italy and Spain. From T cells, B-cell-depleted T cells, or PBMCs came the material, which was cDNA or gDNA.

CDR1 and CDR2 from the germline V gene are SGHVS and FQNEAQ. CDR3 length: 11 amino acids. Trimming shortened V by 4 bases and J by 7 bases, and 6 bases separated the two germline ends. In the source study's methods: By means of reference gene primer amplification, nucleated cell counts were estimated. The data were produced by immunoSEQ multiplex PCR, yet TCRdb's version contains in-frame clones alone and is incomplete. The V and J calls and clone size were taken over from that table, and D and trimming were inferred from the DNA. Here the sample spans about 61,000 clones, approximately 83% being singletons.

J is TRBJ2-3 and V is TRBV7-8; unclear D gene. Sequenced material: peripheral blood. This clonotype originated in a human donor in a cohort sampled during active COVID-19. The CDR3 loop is CASSSPNTQYF. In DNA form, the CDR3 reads TGTGCCAGCAGCTCCCCTAATACGCAGTATTTT.